This TCR beta chain was profiled in a study of chemoradiotherapy in HPV16-positive cancers. Study observations and caveats: For HPV16-positive patients, expanding HPV-responsive T cells associated with longer recurrence-free survival. Non-HPV-specific T cells did not expand in tumors during treatment, whereas candidate HPV-specific clones and E7-related motifs did.

Assay used: immunoSEQ multiplex PCR; TCRdb lists only in-frame clones, some missing. The table records about 35,000 clones, around 93% of them present only once. Comment on this clone: The antigen remains undetermined.

Germline V gene sequence: CDR1 MGHDK, CDR2 SYGVNS. V dropped 4 bases and J dropped 9 bases, with 10 bases sitting between them. This CDR3 region has 12 residues. The sample consisted of blood, taken from a patient who underwent chemoradiotherapy. The chain carries TRBV25-1 and TRBJ2-1; no clear D. The clonotype comes from a human donor with HPV-associated anogenital cancer. The CDR3 sequence: CASSGGWGEQFF. CDR3 DNA sequence: TGTGCCAGCAGTGGAGGCTGGGGTGAGCAGTTCTTC.